The 11 T cell receptor beta chains given below trace back to one sample, sequenced in a study of T cell responses to AZD1222 COVID-19 vaccine. TCRdb's copy holds only in-frame clones and misses some; the assay was immunoSEQ multiplex PCR. In the table there are more than 85,000 clones, roughly 84% of which are singletons. This sample comprised peripheral blood, obtained on day 0 of AZD1222 vaccination. These receptor sequences come from an adult in good health.

V usage is TRBV4-1 and J usage is TRBJ1-2; D possibly corresponds to TRBD1 (5 bases). Germline V gene lookup returns CDR1 MGHRA and CDR2 YSYEKL. The CDR3 extends over 15 amino acids. V was cut by 1 base and J by 4 bases, with 13 bases left in between. CDR3 sequence reads: CASSQARGESYGYTF. The CDR3 coding sequence is TGCGCCAGCAGCCAAGCGCGGGGGGAAAGCTATGGCTACACCTTC.

J is TRBJ2-1 and V is TRBV19; D is unclear. Germline CDR1 reads LNHDA; CDR2 reads SQIVND (reference sequence). The CDR3 is 11 residues long. V was shortened by 6 bases and J by 9 bases, with 9 bases between the two germline ends. CDR3 DNA sequence: TGTGCCAGTAGAAAGGCCCTTGAGCAGTTCTTC. Its translation: CASRKALEQFF.

The V call is TRBV5-1, the J call TRBJ2-2; 10 nucleotides align to TRBD1. V shed 6 bases, J shed 4 bases, and the junction held 6 bases outside the gene matches. The CDR3 contains 15 residues. CDR1 SGHRS and CDR2 YFSETQ come from the germline V gene. The CDR3 here is CASMTRTGGTGELFF. The CDR3 DNA is TGCGCCAGCATGACGCGGACAGGGGGCACCGGGGAGCTGTTTTTT.

The V call is TRBV10-3, the J call TRBJ1-2, with 10 nucleotides matching TRBD1. V gave up 10 bases and J gave up 8 bases; unmatched junction bases: 7. CDR3 length: 12 residues. From germline, CDR1 is ENHRY and CDR2 SYGVKD. CDR3: CATTGTGEGYTF. DNA of the CDR3: TGTGCCACCACCGGGACAGGGGAAGGCTACACCTTC.

This chain uses TRBV27 with TRBJ2-1; no reliable D call. The V end lost 0 bases, the J end lost 9 bases, and 9 bases lay between the germline ends. The germline CDR1 and CDR2 sequences are MNHEY and SMNVEV (reference sequence). This CDR3 has 13 residues. The CDR3: CASSLSVLGEQFF. The CDR3 DNA sequence: TGTGCCAGCAGTTTATCGGTTTTGGGTGAGCAGTTCTTC.

The chain links TRBV7-9 to TRBJ2-1; 10 bases map to TRBD2. Losses at the gene ends were 0 bases for V and 5 bases for J; bases not matched to a gene: 4. Germline lookup yields CDR1 SEHNR and CDR2 FQNEAQ (reference sequence). This CDR3 comprises 16 residues. DNA for the CDR3: TGTGCCAGCAGCTTAGCGTTAGCGGGGGGCCACAATGAGCAGTTCTTC. Its translation is CASSLALAGGHNEQFF.

The chain combines TRBV6-5 with TRBJ2-5, with D hard to call. V lost 2 bases, J lost 1 base, and 5 bases lay in between. The CDR3 is 13 amino acids. Germline loops: CDR1 MNHEY, CDR2 SVGAGI. CDR3 sequence reads: CASSYHLQETQYF. CDR3 bases: TGTGCCAGCAGTTACCACCTCCAAGAGACCCAGTACTTC.

The chain recombines TRBV12-3 or TRBV12-4 with TRBJ1-1; D is uncertain. V shed 2 bases and J shed 8 bases, with 6 bases lying between them. The CDR3 is 11 residues long. This chain's CDR3 is CASSLFREAFF. DNA for the CDR3: TGTGCCAGCAGTTTATTTAGGGAAGCTTTCTTT.

This chain connects TRBV21-1 to TRBJ2-7; the table gives TRBD2 as D, unverified against the DNA. TRBV21-1 is a documented pseudogene. The CDR3 runs 16 residues. This CDR3 is CASSKRGGGTLYEQYF. The CDR3 DNA sequence: TGTGCCAGCAGCAAAAGAGGTGGGGGGACCCTCTACGAGCAGTACTTC.

This rearrangement joins TRBV5-8 to TRBJ1-1; D is undetermined. Between the trimmed V and J ends, which lost 0 bases and 0 bases, there was a span of 9 bases. Germline assignment: CDR1 SGHTS and CDR2 YDEGEE. This CDR3 contains 15 residues. CDR3 amino acids: CASSLASTMNTEAFF. As DNA, the CDR3 is TGTGCCAGCAGCTTGGCCTCCACAATGAACACTGAAGCTTTCTTT.

V usage is TRBV18 and J usage is TRBJ1-5; D is unclear. The CDR3 runs to 14 residues. The ends were cut back, 5 bases at V and 0 bases at J, with 8 bases in the middle. Germline values: CDR1 KGHSH, CDR2 LQKENI. CDR3 protein: CASSEAGSNQPQHF. For the CDR3, the DNA is TGTGCCAGCTCAGAGGCAGGTAGCAATCAGCCCCAGCATTTT.